This is a list of T cell receptor beta chains from one sample in a study of cytomegalovirus exposure and HLA in healthy donors. The repertoire was sequenced with immunoSEQ multiplex PCR; TCRdb's copy has only in-frame clones and lacks some. The data hold 150,000 or so clones, with less than 90% observed a single time. The sample was PBMCs. Receptor source: a man between 25 and 39 years old in good health and CMV-seronegative. Both conserved end residues are part of each CDR3. A D gene is named only where the DNA matches it firmly. Size is omitted from some rows. Given values are once, few, many or a class for expanded clones.

abundance	v_gene	d_gene	j_gene	CDR3aa	CDR3nt
-	TRBV7-9	TRBD2	TRBJ2-1	CASSFAGLAGVVEQFF	TGTGCCAGCAGCTTTGCGGGACTAGCGGGAGTGGTTGAGCAGTTCTTC
once	TRBV29-1	-	TRBJ1-1	CSVARAAVTEAFF	TGCAGCGTTGCCAGGGCCGCCGTCACTGAAGCTTTCTTT
once	TRBV19	TRBD1	TRBJ1-5	CASSSGQTYSNQPQHF	TGTGCCAGTAGTTCGGGACAGACCTATAGCAATCAGCCCCAGCATTTT
-	TRBV25-1	-	TRBJ2-7	CASSDAGKTDEQYF	TGTGCCAGCAGTGATGCAGGGAAAACAGACGAGCAGTACTTC
-	TRBV7-9	TRBD2	TRBJ2-3	CASSLGLAEGRILTDTQYF	TGTGCCAGCAGCTTAGGTCTAGCGGAGGGGAGGATTTTGACAGATACGCAGTATTTT
-	TRBV18	-	TRBJ2-7	CASSPLFGSSYEQYF	TGTGCCAGCTCACCACTATTCGGGAGCTCCTACGAGCAGTACTTC
-	TRBV20-1	-	TRBJ1-1	CSAPGGTEAFF	TGCAGTGCTCCGGGGGGAACTGAAGCTTTCTTT
-	TRBV5-1	-	TRBJ2-1	CASRRESSNNEQFF	TGCGCCAGCCGTCGGGAGAGTTCAAACAATGAGCAGTTCTTC
-	TRBV4-3	TRBD2	TRBJ2-5	CASSQDWMASGPEETQYF	TGCGCCAGCAGCCAAGATTGGATGGCTAGCGGGCCGGAGGAGACCCAGTACTTC
-	TRBV10-3	-	TRBJ2-1	CAISPRVEQFF	TGTGCCATCAGCCCTAGAGTTGAGCAGTTCTTC
-	TRBV5-1	-	TRBJ1-2	CASSLAGFYGYTF	TGCGCCAGCAGCTTGGCAGGGTTCTATGGCTACACCTTC
-	TRBV27	-	TRBJ2-3	CASSFGPGTDTQYF	TGTGCCAGCAGTTTTGGGCCAGGCACAGATACGCAGTATTTT
-	TRBV7-8	TRBD1	TRBJ2-7	CASRPNLGGQGVSYEQYF	TGTGCCAGCAGACCAAATTTGGGGGGACAGGGAGTATCATACGAGCAGTACTTC
-	TRBV18	-	TRBJ2-2	CASSRLPGNTGELFF	TGTGCCAGCTCGCGACTGCCCGGGAACACCGGGGAGCTGTTTTTT
-	TRBV29-1	TRBD1	TRBJ1-4	CSVAGTGDEKLFF	TGCAGCGTTGCGGGGACAGGGGATGAAAAACTGTTTTTT
-	TRBV18	TRBD1	TRBJ2-7	CASSPYGTGTTYEQYF	TGTGCCAGCTCACCATATGGGACAGGTACCACCTACGAGCAGTACTTC
-	TRBV19	TRBD1	TRBJ1-2	CASIKGDRWAPGRRYTF	TGTGCCAGTATTAAAGGGGACAGGTGGGCGCCTGGTAGGCGCTACACCTTC
-	TRBV4-3	TRBD2	TRBJ2-7	CASSQGTSGTYEQYF	TGCGCCAGCAGCCAAGGGACTAGCGGTACCTACGAGCAGTACTTC
-	TRBV5-5	TRBD1	TRBJ1-1	CASSGTGGYTEAFF	TGTGCCAGCAGCGGGACAGGGGGCTATACTGAAGCTTTCTTT
-	TRBV27	-	TRBJ1-5	CASSNQGWNQPQHF	TGTGCCAGCAGTAATCAGGGATGGAATCAGCCCCAGCATTTT
-	TRBV9	TRBD2	TRBJ2-7	CASSEIAGGLGEQYF	TGTGCCAGCAGCGAAATAGCGGGGGGGCTGGGCGAGCAGTACTTC
-	TRBV6-5	-	TRBJ1-2	CASTKGVSNYGYTF	TGTGCCAGCACCAAAGGGGTCTCTAACTATGGCTACACCTTC
-	TRBV7-6	TRBD1	TRBJ1-4	CASSFRDRDEKLFF	TGTGCCAGCAGCTTCCGGGACAGGGACGAAAAACTGTTTTTT
-	TRBV6-6	TRBD2	TRBJ2-5	CASSHGTIGQTQYF	TGTGCCAGCAGCCACGGGACTATTGGGCAGACCCAGTACTTC
once	TRBV19	-	TRBJ1-3	CASSILQGLGNTIYF	TGTGCCAGTAGTATCCTCCAGGGTCTCGGAAACACCATATATTTT
-	TRBV6-6	-	TRBJ2-7	CASRPPRDKAYEQYF	TGTGCCAGCAGACCACCCCGGGACAAAGCCTACGAGCAGTACTTC
-	TRBV4-1	-	TRBJ1-2	CASSPAGGGLLGSYTF	TGCGCCAGCAGCCCAGCCGGGGGGGGTCTGTTAGGGAGCTACACCTTC
-	TRBV4-2	TRBD2	TRBJ2-3	CASSAGLAGMVDTQYF	TGTGCCAGCAGCGCGGGACTAGCGGGAATGGTAGATACGCAGTATTTT
once	TRBV5-1	TRBD1	TRBJ1-1	CASSTGQGGTEAFF	TGCGCCAGCAGCACGGGACAGGGCGGCACTGAAGCTTTCTTT
once	TRBV9	-	TRBJ2-1	CASSVESSSYNEQFF	TGTGCCAGCAGCGTAGAATCCAGCTCCTACAATGAGCAGTTCTTC
few	TRBV4-1	TRBD1	TRBJ1-1	CASSHLGQAMLDTEAFF	TGCGCCAGCAGCCATCTTGGACAGGCAATGTTGGACACTGAAGCTTTCTTT
-	TRBV19	TRBD1	TRBJ1-1	CASSPNTGGTEAFF	TGTGCCAGTAGTCCAAATACAGGGGGGACTGAAGCTTTCTTT